The following is a T cell receptor beta chain sequence with its context. Investigators profiled TCR beta VDJ and CDR3 from genomic DNA template. MiXCR, applied by TCRdb to the reads, yields one record per CDR3 protein. The table has around 430,000 distinct CDR3 sequences, around a third seen once; the top ten hold about 0.8%. J was trimmed by 9 bases and V by 5 bases; bases with no gene match: 7. The CDR3 consists of 13 residues. The V gene's germline CDR1 is LNHNV and CDR2 YYDKDF (reference sequence). These data are taken from a study of CD8+CD57+ T cells in acquired aplastic anemia. About the study: Sorting CD4+ and CD8+ cells gave DNA averaging around 3 ug.

It was patients with CD8+CD57+ cell expansion by flow cytometry who were chosen for sequencing. There was no therapy given to any patient before the blood sampling took place. What was sequenced was sorted CD4+, CD8+, or CD8+CD57+ T cells (not recorded which) from PBMCs. This clonotype was obtained from a human donor with aplastic anemia. The chain links TRBV15 to TRBJ2-1; 7 nucleotides agree with TRBD2. CDR3 loop: CATSEGRGGEQFF. The CDR3 DNA reads TGTGCCACCAGCGAGGGGAGGGGCGGTGAGCAGTTCTTC.